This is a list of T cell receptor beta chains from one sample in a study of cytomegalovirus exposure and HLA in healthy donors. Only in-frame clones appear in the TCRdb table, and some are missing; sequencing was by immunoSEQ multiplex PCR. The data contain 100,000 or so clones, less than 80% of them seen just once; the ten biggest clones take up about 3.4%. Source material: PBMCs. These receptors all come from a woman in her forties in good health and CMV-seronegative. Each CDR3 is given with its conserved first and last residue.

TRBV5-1,CASSLEAEQETQYF
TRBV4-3,CASSQTGTSLLEQFF
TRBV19,CASSMGPGLEYNEQFF
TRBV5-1,CASSLSGGEETQYF
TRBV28,CASSLPGGYEQYF
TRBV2,CASSEPTGLHSYEQYF
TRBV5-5,CASSPRTVSYEQYF
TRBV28,CASKRGRTRQYF
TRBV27,CASSSSGSSSYNEQFF
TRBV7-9,CASSLIDGTNEKLFF
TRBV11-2,CASNLGPGQVVGYTF
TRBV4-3,CASSQEALFGYTF
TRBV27,CASSLLSGYGYTF
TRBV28,CASSPDRARKETQYF
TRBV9,CASTNPAGAGAGANVLTF
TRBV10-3,CAISESNTSGHQEETQYF
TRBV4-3,CASSQDGGGTPANYGYTF
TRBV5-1,CASSLDASGSLGNEQFF
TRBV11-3,CASSQGQLNTEAFF
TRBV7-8,CASNTGTGDEKLFF
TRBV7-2,CASSLQVTSGNTIYF
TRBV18,CASSADRAPRNEQFF
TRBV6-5,CASSRQGSYGYTF
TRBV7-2,CASSIPSGTEAFF
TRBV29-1,CSVVKGYTEAFF